The present entry profiles one T cell receptor (beta chain) with its context. Its antigen remains unknown. The sample originates from a study of cytomegalovirus exposure and HLA in healthy donors. Study conclusions and caveats: According to an earlier analysis, most TCR beta V segments yielded productive rearrangements about 87% or about 30% of the time. With later analysis, a missense DCLRE1C variant became linked to TCR beta V- and J-gene trimming. There were under 200 TCR beta chains listed as cytomegalovirus-associated. In terms of immune exposure information, only CMV serostatus was available.

The PCR contained 60 Vbeta and 13 Jbeta primers. Using immunoSEQ multiplex PCR, the repertoire was profiled, and TCRdb retains in-frame clones only, with some absent. Of about 59,000 clones listed, around 83% are singletons. This TCR came from a human donor in good health. Sequences were obtained from PBMCs.

CDR3 sequence: CASSLLGQYNEQFF. CDR3 in DNA: TGTGCCAGTAGTCTCCTAGGACAGTACAATGAGCAGTTCTTC. The chain combines TRBV19 with TRBJ2-1; maybe TRBD1 (6 bases). V was pared by 5 bases and J by 4 bases, with 12 bases between. This CDR3 region has 14 residues. Germline CDR1 is LNHDA and CDR2 is SQIVND (reference sequence).